The rows below give T cell receptor beta chains drawn from one sample of a study of beta chain features in type 1 diabetes. TCRdb's table, derived via immunoSEQ multiplex PCR, lists solely in-frame clones and lacks some. The top ten clones hold approximately 1% of a sample with over 300,000 clones, roughly 8.8% of them seen once. The sequenced material came from central memory CD4+ T cells from blood. The receptor source for this set is a young man with type 1 diabetes. Each CDR3 is given with its conserved first and last residue. Each record gives: CDR3 DNA, CDR3 protein, clone size, D gene, J gene, V gene. The D gene is left open where the match is weak. Clone size is shown for a subset of rows, as once, few, many or a class of expanded clone.

CDR3 DNA: TGTGCCAGCAGTTTACGAATTTCGGGGAATGAGCAGTTCTTC
CDR3 protein: CASSLRISGNEQFF
clone size: NA
D gene: NA
J gene: TRBJ2-1
V gene: TRBV27

CDR3 DNA: TGTGCCAGCAGTCTCGCCTTACAGGGGAGTGGGCAGCCCCAGCATTTT
CDR3 protein: CASSLALQGSGQPQHF
clone size: few
D gene: TRBD1
J gene: TRBJ1-5
V gene: TRBV7-9

CDR3 DNA: TGTGCCAGCAGCGTATCCGACGGTCCCACAGATACGCAGTATTTT
CDR3 protein: CASSVSDGPTDTQYF
clone size: few
D gene: NA
J gene: TRBJ2-3
V gene: TRBV9

CDR3 DNA: TGTGCCAGCAGTGGGCATCCTGAATATGGCTACACCTTC
CDR3 protein: CASSGHPEYGYTF
clone size: few
D gene: NA
J gene: TRBJ1-2
V gene: TRBV28

CDR3 DNA: TGCAGCGTCCGGCCCCCTGGGGCCAACGTCCTGACTTTC
CDR3 protein: CSVRPPGANVLTF
clone size: few
D gene: NA
J gene: TRBJ2-6
V gene: TRBV29-1

CDR3 DNA: TGTGCCTGGAGTCCGGGACACCAAATCGGTTCACCCCTCCACTTT
CDR3 protein: CAWSPGHQIGSPLHF
clone size: NA
D gene: NA
J gene: TRBJ1-6
V gene: TRBV30

CDR3 DNA: TGTGCCAGCAGCTTAACGGTTGCGACCTACGAGCAGTACTTC
CDR3 protein: CASSLTVATYEQYF
clone size: NA
D gene: NA
J gene: TRBJ2-7
V gene: TRBV7-9

CDR3 DNA: TGTGCCAGTAGTACCCGAGGAGGGGCTAGCGGGGCCAAAAAAAATACGCAGTATTTT
CDR3 protein: CASSTRGGASGAKKNTQYF
clone size: NA
D gene: TRBD2
J gene: TRBJ2-3
V gene: TRBV19

CDR3 DNA: TGTGCCAGCAGCCCACCCGGGACAGGGGGTTCCGGCTACACCTTC
CDR3 protein: CASSPPGTGGSGYTF
clone size: few
D gene: TRBD1
J gene: TRBJ1-2
V gene: TRBV14

CDR3 DNA: TGTGCCAGCAGCGTAGACCCCCACGCCGACTTGGCCCACACAGGGCATGGCTACACCTTC
CDR3 protein: CASSVDPHADLAHTGHGYTF
clone size: few
D gene: NA
J gene: TRBJ1-2
V gene: TRBV9

CDR3 DNA: TGTGCCAGCAGCAAAGTGGCAGGGACCAAGGGCTACACCTTC
CDR3 protein: CASSKVAGTKGYTF
clone size: many
D gene: NA
J gene: TRBJ1-2
V gene: TRBV21-1

CDR3 DNA: TGCGCCAAACGTTACGAGCAGTACTTC
CDR3 protein: CAKRYEQYF
clone size: NA
D gene: NA
J gene: TRBJ2-7
V gene: TRBV10-2

CDR3 DNA: TGCAGCGTTGACAGGACAGGAGACTACAATGAGCAGTTCTTC
CDR3 protein: CSVDRTGDYNEQFF
clone size: few
D gene: TRBD1
J gene: TRBJ2-1
V gene: TRBV29-1

CDR3 DNA: TGTGCCAGCAGCTTAGGGGCAGCCCTAGGGAGTGGCTACACCTTC
CDR3 protein: CASSLGAALGSGYTF
clone size: NA
D gene: NA
J gene: TRBJ1-2
V gene: TRBV11-2

CDR3 DNA: TGTGCCAGCAGTAGGACTAGCGGGGCTACAGATACGCAGTATTTT
CDR3 protein: CASSRTSGATDTQYF
clone size: few
D gene: TRBD2
J gene: TRBJ2-3
V gene: TRBV6-4

CDR3 DNA: TGTGCCAGCAGCTCGACAGGGGATGGATCACCCCTCCACTTT
CDR3 protein: CASSSTGDGSPLHF
clone size: few
D gene: TRBD1
J gene: TRBJ1-6
V gene: TRBV7-9

CDR3 DNA: TGTGCCAGCAGTTTAGTCCCCGACAAGGAGACCCAGTACTTC
CDR3 protein: CASSLVPDKETQYF
clone size: NA
D gene: NA
J gene: TRBJ2-5
V gene: TRBV28

CDR3 DNA: TGCGCCAGCAGCTTGGAAGGGACAGAGGCCGATACGCAGTATTTT
CDR3 protein: CASSLEGTEADTQYF
clone size: NA
D gene: TRBD1
J gene: TRBJ2-3
V gene: TRBV5-1

CDR3 DNA: TGTGCCAGCAGCTTATTGGGGAGGGATTCACCCCTCCACTTT
CDR3 protein: CASSLLGRDSPLHF
clone size: NA
D gene: NA
J gene: TRBJ1-6
V gene: TRBV7-2

CDR3 DNA: TGTGCCAGCAGCCCCCGGGTAAACACTGAAGCTTTCTTT
CDR3 protein: CASSPRVNTEAFF
clone size: NA
D gene: NA
J gene: TRBJ1-1
V gene: TRBV9

CDR3 DNA: TGTGCCAGCAGCTTTATGGGGAACACTGAAGCTTTCTTT
CDR3 protein: CASSFMGNTEAFF
clone size: NA
D gene: NA
J gene: TRBJ1-1
V gene: TRBV7-2

CDR3 DNA: TGTGCCAGCAGCTTGTATGGCGGCAGACCTTCCTATGGCTACACCTTC
CDR3 protein: CASSLYGGRPSYGYTF
clone size: few
D gene: NA
J gene: TRBJ1-2
V gene: TRBV5-6

CDR3 DNA: TGTGCCAGCAGCCCCGGGACAGGGGGCCCTGAGCAGTTCTTC
CDR3 protein: CASSPGTGGPEQFF
clone size: NA
D gene: TRBD1
J gene: TRBJ2-1
V gene: TRBV7-9

CDR3 DNA: TGTGCCAGCAGTTTATTGGACAGTTATCAGCCCCAGCATTTT
CDR3 protein: CASSLLDSYQPQHF
clone size: few
D gene: NA
J gene: TRBJ1-5
V gene: TRBV27

CDR3 DNA: TGTGCCAGCAGACTCCAGGGGATCTATGGCTACACCTTC
CDR3 protein: CASRLQGIYGYTF
clone size: few
D gene: NA
J gene: TRBJ1-2
V gene: TRBV6-5

CDR3 DNA: TGTGCCAGCAGCCAGACTAGCGGGGAAGAGACCCAGTACTTC
CDR3 protein: CASSQTSGEETQYF
clone size: NA
D gene: TRBD2
J gene: TRBJ2-5
V gene: TRBV7-2

CDR3 DNA: TGTGCCAGCGGGGGGGCAGGCACAGATACGCAGTATTTT
CDR3 protein: CASGGAGTDTQYF
clone size: many
D gene: NA
J gene: TRBJ2-3
V gene: TRBV25-1

CDR3 DNA: TGTGCCAGCTCACCGGAGTATAGCAATCAGCCCCAGCATTTT
CDR3 protein: CASSPEYSNQPQHF
clone size: few
D gene: NA
J gene: TRBJ1-5
V gene: TRBV18

CDR3 DNA: TGCGCCAGCAGCTTATCGCAACCGAAAGGGGACCAGTACTTC
CDR3 protein: CASSLSQPKGDQYF
clone size: NA
D gene: NA
J gene: TRBJ2-5
V gene: TRBV5-1

CDR3 DNA: TGTGCCATCAGTGAAGACAGGGAACGGGCTTTCTTT
CDR3 protein: CAISEDRERAFF
clone size: few
D gene: TRBD1
J gene: TRBJ1-1
V gene: TRBV6-5

CDR3 DNA: TGTGCCAGCCGGGGGGCGGGAAACACCATATATTTT
CDR3 protein: CASRGAGNTIYF
clone size: few
D gene: NA
J gene: TRBJ1-3
V gene: TRBV6-5

CDR3 DNA: TGTGCCAGCAGGCTCGCAGGGGCCTTCGATGGCTACACCTTC
CDR3 protein: CASRLAGAFDGYTF
clone size: few
D gene: NA
J gene: TRBJ1-2
V gene: TRBV2

CDR3 DNA: TGTGCCAGCAGCTTAGGGAACCAAGAGACCCAGTACTTC
CDR3 protein: CASSLGNQETQYF
clone size: few
D gene: NA
J gene: TRBJ2-5
V gene: TRBV7-2

CDR3 DNA: TGCAGCGTGTCTAGGGGGCTATCCTACAATGAGCAGTTCTTC
CDR3 protein: CSVSRGLSYNEQFF
clone size: NA
D gene: TRBD1
J gene: TRBJ2-1
V gene: TRBV29-1

CDR3 DNA: TGTGCCAGCAGCTTACCTAGCACAGATACGCAGTATTTT
CDR3 protein: CASSLPSTDTQYF
clone size: many
D gene: NA
J gene: TRBJ2-3
V gene: TRBV7-2

CDR3 DNA: TGTGCCTGGAGTCTAACACTCGCCTCCTATAATTCACCCCTCCACTTT
CDR3 protein: CAWSLTLASYNSPLHF
clone size: NA
D gene: NA
J gene: TRBJ1-6
V gene: TRBV30

CDR3 DNA: TGTGCCAGCAGCAGTCCTGCCGGGGCCAACGTCCTGACTTTC
CDR3 protein: CASSSPAGANVLTF
clone size: NA
D gene: NA
J gene: TRBJ2-6
V gene: TRBV5-4

CDR3 DNA: TGCGCCAGCAGCCAAGTTGGTTGGGGCGGGGAGCTGTTTTTT
CDR3 protein: CASSQVGWGGELFF
clone size: few
D gene: NA
J gene: TRBJ2-2
V gene: TRBV4-3

CDR3 DNA: TGTGCCAGCAGCAGGCGGGGCGGTCGTAATTCACCCCTCCACTTT
CDR3 protein: CASSRRGGRNSPLHF
clone size: few
D gene: NA
J gene: TRBJ1-6
V gene: TRBV5-6

CDR3 DNA: TGTGCCTGGAGCGGCCAGGGGACTGAAGCTTTCTTT
CDR3 protein: CAWSGQGTEAFF
clone size: many
D gene: NA
J gene: TRBJ1-1
V gene: TRBV30

CDR3 DNA: TGTGCCAGCAGTCCCCGCGGCGGGGAAAGGAATCAGCCCCAGCATTTT
CDR3 protein: CASSPRGGERNQPQHF
clone size: many
D gene: NA
J gene: TRBJ1-5
V gene: TRBV2

CDR3 DNA: TGTGCCAGCAGCGGAGGAGGACAGAGTATGATGGATAATTCACCCCTCCACTTT
CDR3 protein: CASSGGGQSMMDNSPLHF
clone size: few
D gene: NA
J gene: TRBJ1-6
V gene: TRBV9

CDR3 DNA: TGTGCCAGCAGTTTTAGACTTGATAGCGGGCAGTACTTC
CDR3 protein: CASSFRLDSGQYF
clone size: once
D gene: NA
J gene: TRBJ2-7
V gene: TRBV6-5

CDR3 DNA: TGCGCCAGCTTTGGACAGGGGAACACTGAAGCTTTCTTT
CDR3 protein: CASFGQGNTEAFF
clone size: NA
D gene: TRBD1
J gene: TRBJ1-1
V gene: TRBV5-1

CDR3 DNA: TGTGCCAGCAGCGCCGGGGGCCCCTACAATGAGCAGTTCTTC
CDR3 protein: CASSAGGPYNEQFF
clone size: NA
D gene: NA
J gene: TRBJ2-1
V gene: TRBV7-9

CDR3 DNA: TGCAGCGCCCTAGGGCCCTCGGGCACTGAAGCTTTCTTT
CDR3 protein: CSALGPSGTEAFF
clone size: NA
D gene: NA
J gene: TRBJ1-1
V gene: TRBV29-1